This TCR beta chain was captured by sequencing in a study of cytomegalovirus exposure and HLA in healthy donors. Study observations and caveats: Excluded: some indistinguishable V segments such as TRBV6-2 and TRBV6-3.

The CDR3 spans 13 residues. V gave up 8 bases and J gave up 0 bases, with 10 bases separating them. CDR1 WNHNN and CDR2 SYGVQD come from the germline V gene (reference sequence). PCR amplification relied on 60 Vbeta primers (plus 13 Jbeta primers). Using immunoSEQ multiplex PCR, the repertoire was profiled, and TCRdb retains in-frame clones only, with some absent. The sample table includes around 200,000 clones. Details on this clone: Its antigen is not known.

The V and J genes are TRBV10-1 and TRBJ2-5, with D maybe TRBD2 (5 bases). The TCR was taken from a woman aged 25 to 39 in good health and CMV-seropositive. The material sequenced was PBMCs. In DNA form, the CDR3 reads TGCGCCAGCGGAGGACTGGACCAAGAGACCCAGTACTTC. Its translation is CASGGLDQETQYF.